The rows below give T cell receptor beta chains drawn from one sample of a study of blood T cell repertoires in COVID-19. Generated by immunoSEQ multiplex PCR, the TCRdb table keeps only in-frame clones and is missing some. This table has 350,000 to 450,000 clones, roughly 86% appearing once. The sample taken for sequencing was PBMCs or T cells enriched from blood (not recorded which). The origin of the receptors is a woman between 25 and 40 years old who had recovered from COVID-19. Both conserved end residues are trimmed from each CDR3.

CDR3 protein	V gene	J gene
ASSNERGLSPLH	TRBV19	TRBJ1-6
ASSLRGAANTGELF	TRBV11-3	TRBJ2-2
ASSGTGVGTEAF	TRBV2	TRBJ1-1
ASKGQNDSPLH	TRBV28	TRBJ1-6
ASSPSARADYEQY	TRBV7-2	TRBJ2-7
ASGSATGDQPQH	TRBV12-5	TRBJ1-5
ASSHETSGNEQF	TRBV3-1/TRBV3-2	TRBJ2-1
ASSRWTGGFKDYGYT	TRBV2	TRBJ1-2
ASSLGPRQGTLTEAF	TRBV5-4	TRBJ1-1
AWTHLSRGGQGYT	TRBV30	TRBJ1-2
ASSQEPTSGGNTGELF	TRBV4-1	TRBJ2-2
ASSQQGVRGYT	TRBV12-3/TRBV12-4	TRBJ1-2
ASTTMDPGAGGSEGNIQY	TRBV28	TRBJ2-4
ASSVLAGANTGELF	TRBV5-1	TRBJ2-2
ASCPYPVRKGDYEQY	TRBV27	TRBJ2-7
ASSLGGQPQH	TRBV28	TRBJ1-5
ATTHSGGYTDTQY	TRBV15	TRBJ2-3
SASSRADF	TRBV20-1	TRBJ1-1
ASSFLQGDYEQY	TRBV27	TRBJ2-7
ASSLGQGRDYGYT	TRBV5-4	TRBJ1-2
ASSYRVGSNQPQH	TRBV6-5	TRBJ1-5
AWSVMTGRSYEQY	TRBV30	TRBJ2-7